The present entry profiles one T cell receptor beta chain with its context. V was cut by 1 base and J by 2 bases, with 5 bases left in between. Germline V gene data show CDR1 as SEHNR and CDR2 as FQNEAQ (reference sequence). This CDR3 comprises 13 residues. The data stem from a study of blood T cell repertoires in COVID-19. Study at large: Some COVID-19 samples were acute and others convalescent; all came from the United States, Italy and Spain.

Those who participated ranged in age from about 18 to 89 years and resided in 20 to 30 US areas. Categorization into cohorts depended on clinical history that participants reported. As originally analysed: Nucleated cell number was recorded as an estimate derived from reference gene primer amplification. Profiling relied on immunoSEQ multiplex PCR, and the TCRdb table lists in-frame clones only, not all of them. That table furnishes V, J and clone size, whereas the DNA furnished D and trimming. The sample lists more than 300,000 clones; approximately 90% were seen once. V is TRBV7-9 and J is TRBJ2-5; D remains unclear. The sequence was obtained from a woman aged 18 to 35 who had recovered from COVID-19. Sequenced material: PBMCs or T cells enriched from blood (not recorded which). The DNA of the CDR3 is TGTGCCAGCAGCTTAGTAAATCAAGAGACCCAGTACTTC. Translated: CASSLVNQETQYF.